The rows below give T cell receptor beta chains drawn from one sample of a study of technical replicates of blood from a handful of donors. TCRdb's table, derived via immunoSEQ multiplex PCR, lists solely in-frame clones and lacks some. The sample shows 30,000 to 40,000 clones, approximately 94% of them seen only once. Sequencing input: PBMCs. Every receptor here comes from a human donor in good health. Some clones in this sample may be carry-over from other donors' samples. CDR3s include the opening cysteine and the closing phenylalanine or tryptophan. Fields, in order: J gene, CDR3 length, clone size, D gene, V gene, CDR3 protein, CDR3 DNA. The D gene is left open where the match is weak. Expanded clones get a size class; other rows say once, few or many, or leave the size out.

TRBJ2-3,14,NA,NA,TRBV13,CASSSFGSYDTQYF,TGTGCCAGCAGCTCCTTTGGGAGTTATGATACGCAGTATTTT
TRBJ1-4,12,NA,NA,TRBV30,CAWQDSNEKLFF,TGTGCCTGGCAGGACAGTAATGAAAAACTGTTTTTT
TRBJ2-5,16,NA,TRBD2,TRBV5-1,CASSLGQNREGETQYF,TGCGCCAGCAGCTTGGGCCAAAACCGGGAGGGGGAGACCCAGTACTTC
TRBJ1-3,15,NA,TRBD1,TRBV4-1,CASSQDETGKNTIYF,TGCGCCAGCAGCCAAGATGAGACAGGGAAAAACACCATATATTTT
TRBJ2-3,13,NA,NA,TRBV6-4,CASSERGTDTQYF,TGTGCCAGCAGTGAGCGGGGAACAGATACGCAGTATTTT
TRBJ1-5,15,NA,NA,TRBV2,CASSEWDSTRQPQHF,TGTGCCAGCAGTGAATGGGACTCTACTCGTCAGCCCCAGCATTTT
TRBJ2-2,14,once,TRBD2,TRBV29-1,CSVVGLVDTGELFF,TGCAGCGTTGTTGGACTAGTAGACACCGGGGAGCTGTTTTTT
TRBJ1-4,14,NA,NA,TRBV7-9,CASSGTTTNEKLFF,TGTGCCAGCAGCGGGACAACAACTAATGAAAAACTGTTTTTT
TRBJ2-7,12,NA,TRBD1,TRBV5-1,CASSRQGHEQYF,TGCGCCAGCAGTCGACAGGGCCACGAGCAGTACTTC
TRBJ1-4,13,NA,TRBD1,TRBV29-1,CSVEGGQVGKLFF,TGCAGCGTTGAAGGGGGACAGGTCGGAAAACTGTTTTTT
TRBJ2-5,13,NA,NA,TRBV7-6,CASSFPGVETQYF,TGTGCCAGCAGCTTCCCGGGAGTAGAGACCCAGTACTTC
TRBJ2-7,13,NA,NA,TRBV19,CASSHTGLDEQYF,TGTGCCAGTAGTCACACAGGGCTCGACGAGCAGTACTTC
TRBJ1-4,15,NA,NA,TRBV18,CASSPRPDKGEKLFF,TGTGCCAGCTCACCACGGCCGGACAAGGGAGAAAAACTGTTTTTT
TRBJ2-3,14,NA,NA,TRBV19,CASSIVGPGNTQYF,TGTGCCAGTAGTATAGTCGGCCCGGGGAATACGCAGTATTTT
TRBJ1-2,13,once,NA,TRBV6-1,CASSDRENYGYTF,TGTGCCAGCAGTGACAGGGAAAACTATGGCTACACCTTC
TRBJ2-2,17,once,TRBD2,TRBV7-3,CASSSGLAGGRVGELFF,TGTGCCAGCAGCTCGGGACTAGCGGGGGGGCGAGTCGGGGAGCTGTTTTTT
TRBJ2-1,17,NA,TRBD2,TRBV11-2,CASRYPGLAGPRSEQFF,TGTGCCAGCAGGTATCCGGGACTAGCGGGGCCGAGGAGTGAGCAGTTCTTC
TRBJ1-1,13,NA,TRBD1,TRBV29-1,CSARTGGNTEAFF,TGCAGCGCCCGGACAGGGGGTAACACTGAAGCTTTCTTT
TRBJ2-6,18,NA,NA,TRBV4-3,CASSQASYYGAGANVLTF,TGCGCCAGCAGCCAAGCCTCGTACTATGGAGCTGGGGCCAACGTCCTGACTTTC
TRBJ2-7,13,NA,NA,TRBV5-6,CASSLTRGSEQYF,TGTGCCAGCAGCTTGACTCGGGGGTCCGAGCAGTACTTC
TRBJ1-2,13,NA,NA,TRBV10-3,CAISLGGDYGYTF,TGTGCCATCAGCCTCGGGGGGGACTATGGCTACACCTTC
TRBJ2-5,16,NA,NA,TRBV2,CASRDGLGGLEETQYF,TGTGCCAGCAGGGATGGCCTAGGAGGGCTTGAAGAGACCCAGTACTTC
TRBJ2-5,14,once,TRBD2,TRBV6-1,CASSDTSGGETQYF,TGTGCCAGCAGCGATACTAGCGGGGGAGAGACCCAGTACTTC
TRBJ2-6,17,once,TRBD2,TRBV4-3,CASSYTSGTSGANVLTF,TGCGCCAGCAGTTACACTAGCGGGACCTCTGGGGCCAACGTCCTGACTTTC
TRBJ2-2,16,NA,NA,TRBV11-1,CASSFSRTVNTGELFF,TGTGCCAGCAGCTTTTCCCGGACAGTGAACACCGGGGAGCTGTTTTTT
TRBJ2-1,16,NA,TRBD2,TRBV5-1,CASSKGLAAMRNEQFF,TGCGCCAGCAGCAAGGGACTAGCGGCCATGAGGAATGAGCAGTTCTTC
TRBJ1-4,20,NA,TRBD1,TRBV4-1,CASSQIPGQGTYRSNEKLFF,TGCGCCAGCAGCCAGATCCCGGGACAGGGGACTTATAGATCTAATGAAAAACTGTTTTTT
TRBJ2-5,15,NA,NA,TRBV9,CASSVSGLAWETQYF,TGTGCCAGCAGCGTAAGCGGGCTAGCCTGGGAGACCCAGTACTTC
TRBJ2-7,15,NA,TRBD2,TRBV11-2,CASSWTSGSSYEQYF,TGTGCCAGCAGCTGGACTAGCGGGAGCTCCTACGAGCAGTACTTC
TRBJ2-2,15,NA,TRBD1,TRBV5-1,CASSSGQGVTGELFF,TGCGCCAGCAGCTCGGGACAGGGAGTCACCGGGGAGCTGTTTTTT
TRBJ1-4,16,NA,NA,TRBV6-6,CASSYSAPATNEKLFF,TGTGCCAGCAGTTACTCGGCACCCGCAACTAATGAAAAACTGTTTTTT
TRBJ1-3,12,NA,NA,TRBV5-6,CASSLGSNTIYF,TGTGCCAGCAGCTTGGGAAGCAACACCATATATTTT
TRBJ2-5,14,NA,TRBD1,TRBV4-3,CASSRRTGEETQYF,TGCGCCAGCAGCCGTCGGACAGGGGAAGAGACCCAGTACTTC
TRBJ1-2,14,NA,NA,TRBV18,CASSPQGSAYGYTF,TGTGCCAGCTCACCACAAGGGAGTGCCTATGGCTACACCTTC
TRBJ2-1,14,NA,NA,TRBV4-2,CASSQLESKNEQFF,TGTGCCAGCAGCCAATTGGAGTCGAAGAATGAGCAGTTCTTC
TRBJ1-1,13,few,TRBD1,TRBV7-2,CASSLRGQIEAFF,TGTGCCAGCAGCCTTAGGGGACAGATTGAAGCTTTCTTT
TRBJ2-7,14,NA,TRBD1,TRBV7-6,CASSSDGTGYEQYF,TGTGCCAGCAGCTCGGACGGGACAGGTTACGAGCAGTACTTC
TRBJ1-2,12,NA,TRBD1,TRBV7-3,CATGQGGGAEAF,TGTGCCACCGGACAGGGGGGAGGCGCCGAGGCCTTC
TRBJ1-5,13,few,NA,TRBV28,CASSEVGNQPQHF,TGTGCCAGCAGTGAGGTTGGCAATCAGCCCCAGCATTTT
TRBJ2-7,15,NA,TRBD1,TRBV6-5,CASSSTGQGRDEQYF,TGTGCCAGCAGTTCCACCGGACAGGGCCGAGACGAGCAGTACTTC